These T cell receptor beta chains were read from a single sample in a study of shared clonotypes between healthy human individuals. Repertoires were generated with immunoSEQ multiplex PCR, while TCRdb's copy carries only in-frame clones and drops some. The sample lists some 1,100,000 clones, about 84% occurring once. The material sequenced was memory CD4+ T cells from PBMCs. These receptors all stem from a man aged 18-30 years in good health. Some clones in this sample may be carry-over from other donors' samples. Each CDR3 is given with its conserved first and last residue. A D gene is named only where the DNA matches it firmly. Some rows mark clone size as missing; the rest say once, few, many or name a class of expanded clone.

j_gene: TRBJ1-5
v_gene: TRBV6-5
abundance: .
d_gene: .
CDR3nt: TGTGCCAGCAGTTACGTGGAGGGGTTAGGACCCCAGCATTTT
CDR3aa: CASSYVEGLGPQHF

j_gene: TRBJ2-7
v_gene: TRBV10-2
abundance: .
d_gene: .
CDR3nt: TGCGCCAGCAGTGGGTCGTCTAGCGCGTTATACGAGCAGTACTTC
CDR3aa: CASSGSSSALYEQYF

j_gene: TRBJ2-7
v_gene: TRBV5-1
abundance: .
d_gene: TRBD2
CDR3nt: TGCGCCAGCAGTCCTGTAGCGGGAGTGGGTTACGAGCAGTACTTC
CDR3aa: CASSPVAGVGYEQYF

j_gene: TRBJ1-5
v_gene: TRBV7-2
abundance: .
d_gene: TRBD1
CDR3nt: TGTGCCAGCAGCTTACCGTCAGGGGGTCATCAGCCCCAGCATTTT
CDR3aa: CASSLPSGGHQPQHF

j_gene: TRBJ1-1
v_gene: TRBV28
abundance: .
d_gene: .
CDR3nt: TGTGCCAGCAGTTTGTCGTGGCACACTGAAGCTTTCTTT
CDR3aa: CASSLSWHTEAFF

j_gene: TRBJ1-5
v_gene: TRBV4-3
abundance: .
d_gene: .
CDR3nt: TGCGCCAGCAGCCAAGAGGCCGGTGGGCGCAATCAGCCCCAGCATTTT
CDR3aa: CASSQEAGGRNQPQHF

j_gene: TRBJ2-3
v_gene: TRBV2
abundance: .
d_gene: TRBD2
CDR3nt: TGTGCCAGCCGGGGGGATGGAGATACGCAGTATTTT
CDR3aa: CASRGDGDTQYF

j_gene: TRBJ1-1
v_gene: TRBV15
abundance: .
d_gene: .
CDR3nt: TGTGCCACCAGCAGAGGGGAGACTGAAGCTTTCTTT
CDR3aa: CATSRGETEAFF

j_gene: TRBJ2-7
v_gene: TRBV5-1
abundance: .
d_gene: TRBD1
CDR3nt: TGCGCCAGCAGCTTTATCGGCAGGGGGAACAGCGAGCAGTACTTC
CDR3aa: CASSFIGRGNSEQYF

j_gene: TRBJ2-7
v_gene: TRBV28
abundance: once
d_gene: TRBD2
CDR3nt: TGTGCCAGCAATCCTTCTAGCGGGAGAACCTACGAGCAGTACTTC
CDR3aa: CASNPSSGRTYEQYF